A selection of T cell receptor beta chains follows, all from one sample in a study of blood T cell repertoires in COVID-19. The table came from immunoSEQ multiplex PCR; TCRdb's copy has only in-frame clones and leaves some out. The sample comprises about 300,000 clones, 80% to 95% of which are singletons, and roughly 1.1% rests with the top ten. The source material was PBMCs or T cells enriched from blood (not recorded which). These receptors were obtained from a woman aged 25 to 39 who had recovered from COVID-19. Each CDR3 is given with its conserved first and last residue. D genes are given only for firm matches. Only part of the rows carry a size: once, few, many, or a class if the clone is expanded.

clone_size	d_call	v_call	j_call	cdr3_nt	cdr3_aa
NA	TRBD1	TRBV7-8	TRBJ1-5	TGTGCCAGCAGCTTCGACAGGGCCAATCAGCCCCAGCATTTT	CASSFDRANQPQHF
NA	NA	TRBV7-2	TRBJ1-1	TGTGCCAGCCGAAGGGGAGGGGGAGTGGGCACTGAAGCTTTCTTT	CASRRGGGVGTEAFF
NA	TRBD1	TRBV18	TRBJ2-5	TGTGCCAGCTCATCGGGACAGAAAGAGACCCAGTACTTC	CASSSGQKETQYF
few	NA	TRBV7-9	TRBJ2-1	TGTGCCAGCAGCTTACAATCCAGAGACTCCAATGAGCAGTTCTTC	CASSLQSRDSNEQFF
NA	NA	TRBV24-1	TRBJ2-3	TGTGCCACCAGTGAGGGATGGTTGCAGGGTAGTACAGATACGCAGTATTTT	CATSEGWLQGSTDTQYF
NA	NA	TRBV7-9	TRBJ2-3	TGTGCCAGCAGTTGGGACACATCACAGATGGGTACGCAGTATTTT	CASSWDTSQMGTQYF
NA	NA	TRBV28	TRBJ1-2	TGTGCCAGCAGTTCGGGTGCGTTTGGCTATGGCTACACCTTC	CASSSGAFGYGYTF
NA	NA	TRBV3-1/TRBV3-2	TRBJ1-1	TGTGCCAGCAGCCCGGGACAAACTGAAGCTTTCTTT	CASSPGQTEAFF
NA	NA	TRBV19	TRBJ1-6	TGTGCCAGTAGTATGGGGCAGCTTTATAATTCACCCCTCCACTTT	CASSMGQLYNSPLHF
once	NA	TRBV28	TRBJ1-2	TGTGCCAGCAGTCCCGACAGAAATGGCTACACCTTC	CASSPDRNGYTF
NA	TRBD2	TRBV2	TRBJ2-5	TGTGCCAGCAGGATACCGACTAGCCCGGGAGAGACCCAGTACTTC	CASRIPTSPGETQYF
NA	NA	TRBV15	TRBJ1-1	TGTGCCACCAGCAGAAACCAGGGGAACACTGAAGCTTTCTTT	CATSRNQGNTEAFF
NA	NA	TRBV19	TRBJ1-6	TGTGCCAGTAGTATTAACACAAATTCACCCCTCCACTTT	CASSINTNSPLHF
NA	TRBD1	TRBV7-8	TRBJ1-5	TGTGCCAGCAGCCTGACAGGGCCTAATCAGCCCCAGCATTTT	CASSLTGPNQPQHF
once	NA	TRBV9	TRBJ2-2	TGTGCCAGCAGTTCCGGGACAACTAACACCGGGGAGCTGTTTTTT	CASSSGTTNTGELFF
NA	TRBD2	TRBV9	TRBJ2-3	TGTGCCAGCAGCGAAACCGGGACTAGCTTGAGGGTCGGAACAGATACGCAGTATTTT	CASSETGTSLRVGTDTQYF
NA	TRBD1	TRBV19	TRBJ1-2	TGTGCCAGTAGTATCGACAGGGAGCCCGGCTACACCTTC	CASSIDREPGYTF
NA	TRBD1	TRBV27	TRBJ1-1	TGTGCCAGCAGTGACAGGGGAGGTTTCTTT	CASSDRGGFF
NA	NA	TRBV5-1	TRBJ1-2	TGCGCCAGCAGCTTGCTCGGGGTAGACTATGGCTACACCTTC	CASSLLGVDYGYTF
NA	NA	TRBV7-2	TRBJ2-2	TGTGCCAGCAGTTCCAGCAGCGGGACCGGGGAGCTGTTTTTT	CASSSSSGTGELFF
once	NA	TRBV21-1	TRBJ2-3	TGTGCCAGCAGCAACTCGTCCTCCCAGGGCACAGATACGCAGTATTTT	CASSNSSSQGTDTQYF
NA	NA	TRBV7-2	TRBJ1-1	TGTGCCAGCAGCTTATCCCGTGACCGCCAGCGGGGAGCTTTCTTT	CASSLSRDRQRGAFF
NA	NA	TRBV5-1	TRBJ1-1	TGCGCCAGCAGCTTGGTGGGGGGGGCCGAAGCTTTCTTT	CASSLVGGAEAFF
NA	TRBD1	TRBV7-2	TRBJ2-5	TGTGCCAGCAGCTTAGGGGGACAGGGGACCCAGTACTTC	CASSLGGQGTQYF
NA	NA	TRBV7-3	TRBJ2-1	TGTGCCAGCAGCTTTTCCGGGTACGAGAACAATGAGCAGTTCTTC	CASSFSGYENNEQFF
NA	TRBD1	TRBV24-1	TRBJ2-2	TGTGCCACCAGTGATTTGAGCAGGGGGCAAAACACCGGGGAGCTGTTTTTT	CATSDLSRGQNTGELFF
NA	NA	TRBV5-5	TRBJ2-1	TGTGCCAGCAGCGCGAAGGCAGGCGGGATTTTAAACAATGAGCAGTTCTTC	CASSAKAGGILNNEQFF